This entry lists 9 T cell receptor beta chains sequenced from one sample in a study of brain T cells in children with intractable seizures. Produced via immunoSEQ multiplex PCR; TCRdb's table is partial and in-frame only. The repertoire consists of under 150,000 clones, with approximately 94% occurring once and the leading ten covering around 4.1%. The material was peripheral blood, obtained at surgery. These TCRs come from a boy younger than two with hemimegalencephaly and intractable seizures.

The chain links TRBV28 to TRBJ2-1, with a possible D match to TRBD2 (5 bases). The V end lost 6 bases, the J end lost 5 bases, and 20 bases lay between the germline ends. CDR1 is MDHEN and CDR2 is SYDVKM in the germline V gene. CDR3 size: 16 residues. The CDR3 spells CASSPGVGGPDNEQFF. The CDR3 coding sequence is TGTGCCAGCAGCCCTGGGGTTGGCGGGCCCGACAATGAGCAGTTCTTC.

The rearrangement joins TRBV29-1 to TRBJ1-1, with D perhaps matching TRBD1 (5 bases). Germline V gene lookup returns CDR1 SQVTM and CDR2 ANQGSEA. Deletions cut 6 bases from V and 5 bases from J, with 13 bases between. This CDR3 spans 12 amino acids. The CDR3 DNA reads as TGCAGCGTCGGGGACGGGGGGACTGAAGCTTTCTTT. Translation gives CSVGDGGTEAFF.

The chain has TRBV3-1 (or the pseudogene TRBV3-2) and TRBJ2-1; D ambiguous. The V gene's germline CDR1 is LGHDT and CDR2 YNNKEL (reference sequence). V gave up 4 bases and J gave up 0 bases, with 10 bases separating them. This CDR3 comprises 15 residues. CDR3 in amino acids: CASSRSSVSYNEQFF. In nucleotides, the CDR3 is TGTGCCAGCAGCCGCTCGAGCGTCTCCTACAATGAGCAGTTCTTC.

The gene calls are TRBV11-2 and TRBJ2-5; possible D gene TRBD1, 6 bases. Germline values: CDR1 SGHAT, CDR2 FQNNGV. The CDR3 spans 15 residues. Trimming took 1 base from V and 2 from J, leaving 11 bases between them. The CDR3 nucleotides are TGTGCCAGCAGCTTAGGGAACAGGGTACAAGAGACCCAGTACTTC. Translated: CASSLGNRVQETQYF.

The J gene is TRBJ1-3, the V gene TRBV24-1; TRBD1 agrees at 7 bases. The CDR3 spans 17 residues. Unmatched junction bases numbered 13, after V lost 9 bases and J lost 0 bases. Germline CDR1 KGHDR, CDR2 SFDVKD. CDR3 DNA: TGTGCCACCCAGGGGGGTCCCACCGCATACTCTGGAAACACCATATATTTT. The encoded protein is CATQGGPTAYSGNTIYF.

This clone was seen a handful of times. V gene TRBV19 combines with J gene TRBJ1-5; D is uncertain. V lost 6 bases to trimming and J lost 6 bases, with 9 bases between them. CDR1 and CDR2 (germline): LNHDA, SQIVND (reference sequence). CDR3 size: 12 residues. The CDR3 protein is CASSPGGQPQHF. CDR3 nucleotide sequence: TGTGCCAGTAGCCCGGGAGGTCAGCCCCAGCATTTT.

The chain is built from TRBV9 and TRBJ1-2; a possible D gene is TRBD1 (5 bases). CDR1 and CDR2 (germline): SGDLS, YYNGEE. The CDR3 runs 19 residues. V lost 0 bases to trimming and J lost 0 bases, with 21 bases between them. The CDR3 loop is CASSVGRERITRANYGYTF. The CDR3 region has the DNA TGTGCCAGCAGCGTAGGCAGGGAAAGGATAACAAGGGCTAACTATGGCTACACCTTC.

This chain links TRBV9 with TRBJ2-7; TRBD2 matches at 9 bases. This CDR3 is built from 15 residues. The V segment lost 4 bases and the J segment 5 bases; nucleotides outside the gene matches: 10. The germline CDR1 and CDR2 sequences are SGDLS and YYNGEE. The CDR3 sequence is CASSPLAGVGHEQYF. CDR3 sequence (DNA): TGTGCCAGCAGCCCCTTAGCGGGAGTAGGCCACGAGCAGTACTTC.

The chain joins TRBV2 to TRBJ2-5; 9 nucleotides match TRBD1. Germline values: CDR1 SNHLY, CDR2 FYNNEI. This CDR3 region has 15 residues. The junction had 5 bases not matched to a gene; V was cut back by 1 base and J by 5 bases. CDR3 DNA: TGTGCCAGCAGTGAAGACAGGGGGCTCGGGGAGACCCAGTACTTC. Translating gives CASSEDRGLGETQYF.